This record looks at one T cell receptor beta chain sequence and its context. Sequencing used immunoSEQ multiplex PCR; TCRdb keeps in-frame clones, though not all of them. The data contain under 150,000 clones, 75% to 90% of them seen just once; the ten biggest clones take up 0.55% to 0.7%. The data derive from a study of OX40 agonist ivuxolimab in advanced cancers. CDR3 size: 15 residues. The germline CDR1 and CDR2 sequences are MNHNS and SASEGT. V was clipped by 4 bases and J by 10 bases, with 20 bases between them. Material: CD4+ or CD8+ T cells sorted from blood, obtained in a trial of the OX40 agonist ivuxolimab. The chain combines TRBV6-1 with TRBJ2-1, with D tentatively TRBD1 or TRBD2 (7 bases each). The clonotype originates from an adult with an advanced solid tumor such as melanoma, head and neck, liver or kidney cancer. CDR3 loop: CASSASPGGDFEQFF. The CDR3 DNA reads TGTGCCAGCAGTGCCTCGCCAGGGGGGGATTTCGAGCAGTTCTTC.